The clone carrying this T cell receptor (beta chain) has only a few counts. The data derive from a study of T cells in Graves' hyperthyroidism and ophthalmopathy. For Graves' hyperthyroidism to be stable, ophthalmopathy could not progress within 18 months. Amplified regions were TCR beta CDR3 sequences from RNA transcripts. Initially, a first-round RT-PCR of the TCR CDR3 employed the HTBI primer set. TCRdb used MiXCR to reprocess the multiplex PCR reads, holding one entry per CDR3 protein. Here the sample spans under 550,000 distinct CDR3 sequences, approximately 15% being singletons. Trimming shortened V by 8 bases and J by 3 bases, and 13 bases separated the two germline ends. The CDR3 sequence is 13 residues long.

The chain uses TRBV12-3 or TRBV12-4 and TRBJ1-1; possibly TRBD1 for D (6 bases). The receptor was derived from a young woman with Graves' hyperthyroidism. Sequencing input: blood. CDR3 nucleotide sequence: TGTGCCAGCGCTTCACAGGGTTACACTGAAGCTTTCTTT. It encodes CASASQGYTEAFF.